Below are 31 T cell receptor beta chains sequenced from a single sample in a study of blood T cell repertoires in COVID-19. The method was immunoSEQ multiplex PCR; TCRdb's version includes in-frame clones alone and lacks a portion of them. This repertoire shows fewer than 200,000 clones, nearly 90% found once; its top ten account for 20% to 25%. Sequenced: peripheral blood. The receptors shown here come from a man aged 60 to 75 with active or convalescent COVID-19.

The chain has TRBV4-1 and TRBJ1-6; D unresolved. Trimming pared 2 bases from V and 0 bases from J, leaving 14 bases between. The germline V gene encodes CDR1 MGHRA and CDR2 YSYEKL. The CDR3 spans 18 residues. Written as DNA, the CDR3 is TGCGCCAGCAGCCAAAATCTCCGGGTCAGCTCCTATAATTCACCCCTCCACTTT. Translated, it gives CASSQNLRVSSYNSPLHF.

V and J are TRBV5-1 and TRBJ2-2; tentative D call: TRBD2 (6 bases). This CDR3 spans 14 amino acids. Germline CDR1 SGHRS, CDR2 YFSETQ. Trimming took off 5 bases at V and 1 base at J, with 9 bases between the two ends. The CDR3 region is CASRLAVNTGELFF. CDR3 DNA sequence: TGCGCCAGCAGGTTAGCGGTGAACACCGGGGAGCTGTTTTTT.

The chain couples TRBV5-6 to TRBJ2-7; TRBD1 matches at 7 bases. From germline, CDR1 is SGHDT and CDR2 YYEEEE. The V gene end was trimmed by 4 bases and the J gene end by 2 bases; junction bases not matched to a gene: 6. This CDR3 spans 14 amino acids. This CDR3 is CASSATGPPYEQYF. CDR3 sequence (DNA): TGTGCCAGCAGCGCGACAGGGCCCCCCTACGAGCAGTACTTC.

This chain links TRBV7-8 with TRBJ1-1; no firm D call. The CDR3 totals 12 residues. Germline V gives CDR1 SGHVS, CDR2 FQNEAQ. Trimming stripped 5 bases from V and 4 bases from J, with 8 bases between. CDR3 sequence (DNA): TGTGCCAGCAGCCCTCGGGGCACTGAAGCTTTCTTT. Its protein product is CASSPRGTEAFF.

This sequence joins TRBV6-6 and TRBJ1-1; possible D gene TRBD1, 5 bases. There are 13 residues in the CDR3. CDR1 MNHNY and CDR2 SVGAGI come from the germline V gene (reference sequence). The germline V and J ends were trimmed by 3 bases and 3 bases, with 8 bases remaining between them. CDR3 region: CASSYGGDTEAFF. The CDR3 nucleotides are TGTGCCAGCAGTTATGGGGGGGACACTGAAGCTTTCTTT.

The chain employs TRBV6-5 and TRBJ2-1; 9 bases map to TRBD1. The germline V gene encodes CDR1 MNHEY and CDR2 SVGAGI. The trim removed 7 bases at V and 7 bases at J, leaving 5 bases unmatched. The CDR3 has 13 amino acids. This CDR3 reads CASKTGGLNEQFF. In nucleotides, the CDR3 is TGTGCCAGCAAGACAGGGGGATTGAATGAGCAGTTCTTC.

The J gene is TRBJ1-5, the V gene TRBV9; TRBD1 matches at 7 bases. From germline, CDR1 is SGDLS and CDR2 YYNGEE. This CDR3 is 15 amino acids long. The V segment lost 1 base and the J segment 3 bases; nucleotides outside the gene matches: 4. CDR3 region: CASSVTGAHNQPQHF. In DNA, the CDR3 is TGTGCCAGCAGCGTAACAGGGGCTCACAATCAGCCCCAGCATTTT. Using reference TRBV9 and TRBJ1-5 for the parts outside the CDR3, the full variable domain is DSGVTQTPKHLITATGQRVTLRCSPRSGDLSVYWYQQSLDQGLQFLIQYYNGEERAKGNILERFSAQQFPDLHSELNLSSLELGDSALYFCASSVTGAHNQPQHFGDGTRLSIL.

This clone was recorded only once. V gene TRBV30 combines with J gene TRBJ2-5; the match to TRBD2 covers 8 bases. Per the germline V gene, CDR1 is GTSNPN and CDR2 is SVGIG (reference sequence). The J segment lost 3 bases and the V segment lost 0 bases, leaving 6 bases of the junction unmatched. The CDR3 has 15 amino acids. CDR3: CAWSVPRGGKETQYF. The CDR3 bases are TGTGCCTGGAGTGTCCCACGGGGGGGTAAAGAGACCCAGTACTTC.

The chain joins TRBV18 to TRBJ2-1; perhaps TRBD2 as D (5 bases). V was clipped by 2 bases and J by 8 bases, with 7 bases between them. CDR1 and CDR2 (germline): KGHSH, LQKENI. The CDR3 is 12 amino acids. The CDR3 DNA is TGTGCCAGCTCACCATGGGGAGATGAGCAGTTCTTC. Protein product: CASSPWGDEQFF.

This clone was recorded only once. The J gene is TRBJ1-4, the V gene TRBV9; weak D call: TRBD1 (5 bases). The CDR3 is made up of 17 amino acids. Germline assignment: CDR1 SGDLS and CDR2 YYNGEE. V gave up 0 bases and J gave up 7 bases, with 19 bases separating them. The CDR3 DNA follows: TGTGCCAGCAGCGTAGGGGCAGGGCCCTTAGCTGGTGAAAAACTGTTTTTT. This gives the protein CASSVGAGPLAGEKLFF.

This rearrangement joins TRBV6-5 to TRBJ1-6; D remains unclear. Trimming stripped 7 bases from V and 0 bases from J, with 7 bases between. The germline gives CDR1 MNHEY, CDR2 SVGAGI. The CDR3 loop spans 14 amino acids. The DNA of the CDR3 is TGTGCCAGCACAGGCCACTCCTATAATTCACCCCTCCACTTT. Protein product: CASTGHSYNSPLHF.

This chain links TRBV18 with TRBJ1-1; D uncertain. Germline V gives CDR1 KGHSH, CDR2 LQKENI. The V end lost 2 bases, the J end lost 4 bases, and 14 bases lay between the germline ends. The CDR3 is 15 amino acids. As DNA, the CDR3 is TGTGCCAGCTCACCAAGGCGCTTAGGGAGCACTGAAGCTTTCTTT. It encodes CASSPRRLGSTEAFF.

The chain couples TRBV25-1 to TRBJ2-5; D gene unclear. This CDR3 comprises 12 residues. The germline V gene has CDR1 MGHDK and CDR2 SYGVNS. Between the trimmed V and J ends, which lost 8 bases and 1 base, there was a span of 8 bases. CDR3 in amino acids: CASGNFQETQYF. In DNA form, the CDR3 reads TGTGCCAGCGGCAATTTCCAAGAGACCCAGTACTTC.

The rearrangement uses TRBV5-1 and TRBJ2-2; tentatively, D is TRBD1 (6 bases). The V end lost 4 bases, the J end lost 8 bases, and 15 bases lay between the germline ends. CDR3 size: 14 residues. Germline V gene lookup returns CDR1 SGHRS and CDR2 YFSETQ. CDR3 nucleotide sequence: TGCGCCAGCAGCCCACAGGGCCCCCCGGGGGAGCTGTTTTTT. Amino acid sequence: CASSPQGPPGELFF. The full variable domain, completed using reference TRBV5-1 and TRBJ2-2, is KAGVTQTPRYLIKTRGQQVTLSCSPISGHRSVSWYQQTPGQGLQFLFEYFSETQRNKGNFPGRFSGRQFSNSRSEMNVSTLELGDSALYLCASSPQGPPGELFFGEGSRLTVL.

The V gene is TRBV30, the J gene TRBJ1-3, with a possible D match to TRBD1 (5 bases). The CDR3 runs to 16 residues. Trimming removed 2 bases at V and 0 bases at J, with 14 bases between. Germline V lookup: CDR1 GTSNPN, CDR2 SVGIG (reference sequence). As DNA, the CDR3 is TGTGCCTGGAGTATCTCGGGCGGGGGCTCTGGAAACACCATATATTTT. This encodes CAWSISGGGSGNTIYF. The whole variable domain, remainder taken from reference TRBV30 and TRBJ1-3, is SQTIHQWPATLVQPVGSPLSLECTVEGTSNPNLYWYRQAAGRGLQLLFYSVGIGQISSEVPQNLSASRPQDRQFILSSKKLLLSDSGFYLCAWSISGGGSGNTIYFGEGSWLTVV.

V gene TRBV7-2 combines with J gene TRBJ2-1; 10 nucleotides match TRBD1. V gave up 5 bases and J gave up 0 bases; unmatched junction bases: 4. Germline lookup yields CDR1 SGHTA and CDR2 FQGNSA. The CDR3 runs 16 residues. The CDR3 DNA reads as TGTGCCAGCAGCCCCTGGACAGGGGGCTCCTACAATGAGCAGTTCTTC. Its protein is CASSPWTGGSYNEQFF. Complete variable domain (other parts from reference TRBV7-2 and TRBJ2-1): GAGVSQSPSNKVTEKGKDVELRCDPISGHTALYWYRQSLGQGLEFLIYFQGNSAPDKSGLPSDRFSAERTGGSVSTLTIQRTQQEDSAVYLCASSPWTGGSYNEQFFGPGTRLTVL.

This chain links TRBV5-1 with TRBJ1-1; D is unclear. Looked up from germline, CDR1 is SGHRS and CDR2 is YFSETQ. V was shortened by 3 bases and J by 3 bases, with 15 bases between the two germline ends. The CDR3 spans 15 residues. CDR3 amino acids: CASSSGRGRDTEAFF. CDR3 bases: TGCGCCAGCAGCTCTGGTCGAGGCCGGGACACTGAAGCTTTCTTT. Based on the CDR3 plus reference TRBV5-1 and TRBJ1-1, the full variable domain is KAGVTQTPRYLIKTRGQQVTLSCSPISGHRSVSWYQQTPGQGLQFLFEYFSETQRNKGNFPGRFSGRQFSNSRSEMNVSTLELGDSALYLCASSSGRGRDTEAFFGQGTRLTVV.

J is TRBJ1-5 and V is TRBV6-5; TRBD1 matches 7 bases. V trimming: 4 bases; J trimming: 0 bases; junction bases outside the gene matches: 6. Germline V gene data show CDR1 as MNHEY and CDR2 as SVGAGI. The length of the CDR3 is 16 residues. CDR3 residues: CASSSGTANSNQPQHF. Written as DNA, the CDR3 is TGTGCCAGCAGTTCCGGGACAGCGAATAGCAATCAGCCCCAGCATTTT.

The chain is built from TRBV2 and TRBJ2-3, with 8 bases identical to TRBD1. Germline V gene lookup returns CDR1 SNHLY and CDR2 FYNNEI. The CDR3 spans 16 residues. J gave up 5 bases and V 5 bases, and 12 bases lay outside the gene matches. In nucleotides, the CDR3 is TGTGCCAGCAGTCTCAACAGGGGGGCCTTTGGAGATACGCAGTATTTT. Translation gives CASSLNRGAFGDTQYF.

The V call is TRBV29-1, the J call TRBJ1-2, with a possible D match to TRBD1 (5 bases). CDR3 length: 12 amino acids. Germline V gives CDR1 SQVTM, CDR2 ANQGSEA. V was pared by 4 bases and J by 8 bases, with 14 bases between. CDR3 amino acids: CSVVSGGRGYTF. CDR3 sequence (DNA): TGCAGCGTTGTCAGCGGGGGTAGAGGCTACACCTTC. Full variable domain (rest looked up from reference TRBV29-1 and TRBJ1-2): SAVISQKPSRDICQRGTSLTIQCQVDSQVTMMFWYRQQPGQSLTLIATANQGSEATYESGFVIDKFPISRPNLTFSTLTVSNMSPEDSSIYLCSVVSGGRGYTFGSGTRLTVV.

This sequence joins TRBV4-1 and TRBJ1-1; D remains unclear. CDR1 and CDR2 from the germline V gene are MGHRA and YSYEKL. CDR3 length: 15 residues. Trimming removed 1 base from V and 3 bases from J, with 12 bases in between. The CDR3 bases are TGCGCCAGCAGCCAAGGCGGGATCTGGGACACTGAAGCTTTCTTT. It translates to CASSQGGIWDTEAFF.

The chain couples TRBV7-9 to TRBJ1-1; 7 bases are shared with TRBD1. Germline trimming cut 1 base from V and 11 bases from J; bases unmatched to any gene: 7. Looked up from germline, CDR1 is SEHNR and CDR2 is FQNEAQ (reference sequence). CDR3 length: 13 residues. The CDR3 is CASSLVGRGTAFF. The CDR3 DNA is TGTGCCAGCAGCTTAGTTGGCAGGGGGACGGCTTTCTTT.

CDR3 DNA: TGTGCCAGCAGTTTGAGGCTCCAAGAGACCCAGTACTTC. It specifies CASSLRLQETQYF. V usage is TRBV12-3 or TRBV12-4 and J usage is TRBJ2-5; no definite D call. Trimming shortened V by 3 bases and J by 1 base, and 6 bases separated the two germline ends. The CDR3 runs to 13 residues.

The chain has TRBV24-1 and TRBJ2-2, with TRBD1 matching over 7 bases. The CDR3 sequence is 16 residues long. The V gene end was trimmed by 4 bases and the J gene end by 8 bases; junction bases not matched to a gene: 12. Germline CDR1 reads KGHDR; CDR2 reads SFDVKD. The CDR3 loop reads CATSDPGTATRGELFF. In DNA, the CDR3 is TGTGCCACCAGTGACCCTGGGACAGCTACTAGGGGGGAGCTGTTTTTT.

The CDR3, as DNA: TGCAGTGCTAGTCGCTACGGACAGGGGAGCCCAGATACGCAGTATTTT. Translating it yields CSASRYGQGSPDTQYF. The chain recombines TRBV20-1 with TRBJ2-3; 9 nucleotides agree with TRBD1. The CDR3 runs 16 residues. CDR1 is DFQATT and CDR2 is SNEGSKA in the germline V gene (reference sequence). Germline trimming cut 3 bases from V and 4 bases from J; bases unmatched to any gene: 11.

The chain employs TRBV6-5 and TRBJ2-7; 7 positions match TRBD1. The CDR3 is 14 residues long. Trimming cost V 6 bases and J 3 bases; bases outside gene matches: 8. Germline V CDR1 and CDR2: MNHEY, SVGAGI. CDR3 in amino acids: CASRLYGTVYEQYF. CDR3 DNA: TGTGCCAGCAGACTTTACGGGACAGTCTACGAGCAGTACTTC.

The chain is built from TRBV30 and TRBJ1-5; 10 bases fit TRBD1. Losses at the gene ends were 2 bases for V and 6 bases for J; bases not matched to a gene: 7. In germline, CDR1 is GTSNPN, CDR2 SVGIG (reference sequence). The CDR3 is 15 residues long. The CDR3 sequence: CAWSPGQGTPQPQHF. In nucleotides, the CDR3 is TGTGCCTGGAGTCCGGGACAGGGGACACCTCAGCCCCAGCATTTT.

The CDR3 here is CASRERLAGAQTYEQYF. The CDR3, as DNA: TGTGCCAGCCGAGAGAGACTAGCGGGGGCCCAAACCTACGAGCAGTACTTC. This rearrangement joins TRBV2 to TRBJ2-7; 12 bases are shared with TRBD2. The J segment lost 2 bases and the V segment lost 8 bases, leaving 13 bases of the junction unmatched. The CDR3 contains 17 residues. The germline CDR1 and CDR2 sequences are SNHLY and FYNNEI.

This clone was picked up one time. V gene TRBV6-5 combines with J gene TRBJ2-1; the D gene is possibly TRBD1 (6 bases). CDR1 is MNHEY and CDR2 is SVGAGI in the germline V gene. CDR3 size: 11 residues. Trimming left V 8 bases short and J 7 bases short, with 9 bases between. CDR3 nucleotides: TGTGCCAGCTCTAGGGGGAATGAGCAGTTCTTC. It specifies CASSRGNEQFF.

Turning to this clone: Other DNA sequences in the same sample also yield this CDR3. This chain connects TRBV27 to TRBJ1-5; possibly TRBD1 for D (5 bases). The CDR3 is 14 amino acids. Germline CDR1 MNHEY, CDR2 SMNVEV (reference sequence). Trimming shortened V by 1 base and J by 2 bases, and 6 bases separated the two germline ends. The CDR3 DNA is TGTGCCAGCAGTTTATGGGGGGGCAATCAGCCCCAGCATTTT. Translation: CASSLWGGNQPQHF.

J is TRBJ1-1 and V is TRBV5-1; 10 nucleotides align to TRBD1. The V gene end was trimmed by 3 bases and the J gene end by 5 bases; junction bases not matched to a gene: 10. There are 16 residues in the CDR3. Germline CDR1 and CDR2: SGHRS and YFSETQ. CDR3 nucleotide sequence: TGCGCCAGCAGCTCCGGGACAGGGGATCTGAGAACTGAAGCTTTCTTT. Amino acid sequence: CASSSGTGDLRTEAFF.